The rows below give T cell receptor beta chains drawn from one sample of a study of T cell changes during pregnancy in multiple sclerosis. TCRdb's table, derived via immunoSEQ multiplex PCR, lists solely in-frame clones and lacks some. Among more than 60,000 clones listed, 91% were seen once. Sample: peripheral blood, taken before pregnancy. These receptors were collected from a female donor with multiple sclerosis, enrolled in a pregnancy study. Each CDR3 is given without its conserved first and last residue. Clone size, where shown, is once, few, many, or a class for clones that have expanded.

. | TRBJ1-5 | TRBV30 | AWSVGSNQPQH
. | TRBJ2-3 | TRBV5-4 | ASSFGPVAVSDTQY
once | TRBJ2-5 | TRBV6-1 | ASSPRTASPPGY
once | TRBJ2-3 | TRBV7-2 | ASSLERLPDTQY
. | TRBJ2-1 | TRBV6-1 | ASSVTSGGPYNEQF
. | TRBJ2-7 | TRBV4-3 | ASSHRGSYEQY
. | TRBJ2-7 | TRBV30 | AWSVRGSEQY
few | TRBJ1-1 | TRBV7-6 | ASALQGLTEAF
few | TRBJ1-1 | TRBV5-4 | ASSSQGAVTEAF
. | TRBJ1-1 | TRBV25-1 | ASSGKGGASEAF
once | TRBJ2-7 | TRBV5-6 | ASSFGTGGYEQY
. | TRBJ2-5 | TRBV6-1 | ASRVAGGQGTQY
. | TRBJ1-2 | TRBV6-6 | ASRAGEGGGYT
once | TRBJ2-3 | TRBV7-8 | ASSLGLGTDTQY
. | TRBJ1-2 | TRBV7-9 | ASSLNTRETNSYYGYT
. | TRBJ1-5 | TRBV10-3 | ATMADRGVQPQH
. | TRBJ2-7 | TRBV6-1 | ASSASGTAYEQY
. | TRBJ2-2 | TRBV12-5 | ASGFLPVNTGELF
. | TRBJ2-4 | TRBV5-1 | ASSGDSTIQY
. | TRBJ2-7 | TRBV6-5 | ASSNGGVEQY
. | TRBJ2-3 | TRBV9 | ASSQGWGGGRFTQY
. | TRBJ2-7 | TRBV7-2 | ASSSVSTSITYEQY
once | TRBJ2-3 | TRBV9 | ASSVEDGGRGELRDTQY
. | TRBJ2-1 | TRBV9 | ASSVEAGTYNEQF
. | TRBJ1-5 | TRBV6-5 | ASSLSLYQPQH
. | TRBJ2-5 | TRBV18 | ASSPPSLTGRETQY
. | TRBJ2-2 | TRBV4-3 | ASSQRTSGANTGELF
once | TRBJ2-7 | TRBV29-1 | SVAQGRSYEQY
. | TRBJ1-1 | TRBV2 | ASSEQVAASGTEAF
few | TRBJ1-1 | TRBV12-5 | ASGLGANTEAF
. | TRBJ1-2 | TRBV7-8 | ASSSPGQGAKGYT
. | TRBJ1-2 | TRBV7-2 | ASSLTSTGDYGYT
. | TRBJ1-2 | TRBV7-2 | ASSPGLYGYT
. | TRBJ1-3 | TRBV19 | ASSMRQLSGNTIY
. | TRBJ2-4 | TRBV9 | ASSQVAARGPQY
. | TRBJ2-3 | TRBV7-2 | ASSSLGGGLRGTDTQY
. | TRBJ2-7 | TRBV7-2 | ASSLQEAYEQY
. | TRBJ1-3 | TRBV19 | ASSRETFSGNTIY
. | TRBJ2-3 | TRBV29-1 | SAQRGGLLTDTQY
. | TRBJ2-1 | TRBV7-3 | ASSRDSYNEQF
. | TRBJ2-5 | TRBV4-1 | ASSQSYGGETQY
few | TRBJ1-1 | TRBV18 | ASSPGQQRNTEAF
once | TRBJ2-7 | TRBV5-4 | ASSLGEPGEQY
. | TRBJ1-3 | TRBV27 | ASSRNSGNTIY
. | TRBJ2-2 | TRBV4-3 | ASSQTSGGPGGELF
. | TRBJ2-5 | TRBV7-2 | ASAPAGPLETQY
. | TRBJ1-1 | TRBV15 | ATSRGGSGGTEAF
. | TRBJ1-5 | TRBV7-2 | ASGARGGQPQH
. | TRBJ1-6 | TRBV5-1 | ASSPTGQGNSPLH
few | TRBJ1-1 | TRBV6-5 | ASSQGGNTEAF
. | TRBJ1-1 | TRBV4-1 | ASSEGARTEAF
. | TRBJ2-3 | TRBV4-2 | ASSQVKDTQY
. | TRBJ2-7 | TRBV27 | ASTRGQGTYEQY
few | TRBJ2-2 | TRBV10-3 | AARQDTTGELF
. | TRBJ2-5 | TRBV7-8 | ASSLTGGAVQETQY